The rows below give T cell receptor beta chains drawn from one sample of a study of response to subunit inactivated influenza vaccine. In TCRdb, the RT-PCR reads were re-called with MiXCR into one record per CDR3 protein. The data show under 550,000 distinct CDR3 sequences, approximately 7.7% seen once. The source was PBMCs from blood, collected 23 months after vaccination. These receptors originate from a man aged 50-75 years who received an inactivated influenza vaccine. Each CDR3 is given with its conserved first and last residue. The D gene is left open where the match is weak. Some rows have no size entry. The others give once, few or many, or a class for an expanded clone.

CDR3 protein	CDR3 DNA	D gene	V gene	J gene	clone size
CASRGRGHGVVNYGYTF	TGTGCCAGCCGGGGGCGCGGACATGGGGTAGTAAACTATGGCTACACCTTC	.	TRBV2	TRBJ1-2	many
CASITGWVEQYF	TGTGCCAGCATTACCGGCTGGGTCGAGCAGTACTTC	.	TRBV2	TRBJ2-7	few
CASSLGWDRVYTEAFF	TGTGCCAGCAGCTTGGGCTGGGACAGAGTATACACTGAAGCTTTCTTT	TRBD1	TRBV5-5	TRBJ1-1	few
CSALQGEHEQFF	TGCAGTGCCTTACAGGGTGAGCATGAGCAGTTCTTC	.	TRBV20-1	TRBJ2-1	many
CASSQPGTNEKLFF	TGTGCCAGCAGCCAACCGGGGACAAATGAAAAACTGTTTTTT	.	TRBV5-5	TRBJ1-4	many
CASAPMIDEETQYF	TGCGCCAGCGCCCCAATGATAGACGAAGAGACCCAGTACTTC	.	TRBV10-2	TRBJ2-5	few
CASSPETGFGGEQYF	TGCGCCAGCAGCCCGGAAACAGGGTTCGGTGGAGAGCAGTACTTC	.	TRBV5-1	TRBJ2-7	many
CATSDKLADTGELFF	TGTGCCACCAGTGATAAACTAGCGGACACCGGGGAGCTGTTTTTT	TRBD2	TRBV24-1	TRBJ2-2	few
CSARPSGAGRTEAFF	TGCAGTGCTAGGCCCTCGGGGGCAGGGCGCACTGAAGCTTTCTTT	.	TRBV20-1	TRBJ1-1	.
CASSNTYEQYF	TGTGCCAGCAGCAACACCTACGAGCAGTACTTC	.	TRBV21-1	TRBJ2-7	few
CASSDGTSFAGELFF	TGTGCCAGCAGTGATGGGACTAGCTTTGCCGGGGAGCTGTTTTTT	TRBD2	TRBV25-1	TRBJ2-2	few
CSASRGSAEAFF	TGCAGTGCTAGTAGGGGGTCTGCTGAAGCTTTCTTT	.	TRBV20-1	TRBJ1-1	few
CASSHAGRNNEQFF	TGCGCCAGCAGCCATGCGGGCCGTAACAATGAGCAGTTCTTC	.	TRBV4-3	TRBJ2-1	few
CASRTVGDTQYF	TGTGCCAGCAGGACCGTCGGGGATACGCAGTATTTT	.	TRBV6-5	TRBJ2-3	few
CASSPGRSTYEQYF	TGTGCCAGCTCACCAGGCAGGTCGACCTACGAGCAGTACTTC	.	TRBV18	TRBJ2-7	.
CASSYSGSRAFF	TGTGCCAGCAGTTACTCGGGGTCGAGAGCTTTCTTT	.	TRBV6-2/TRBV6-3	TRBJ1-1	few
CASSFSPSGIPGLAVSSYEQYF	TGCGCCAGCAGCTTCTCTCCCTCGGGAATCCCGGGACTAGCGGTCAGCTCCTACGAGCAGTACTTC	TRBD2	TRBV5-1	TRBJ2-7	few
CATSREQLYGYTF	TGTGCCACCAGCAGAGAACAGTTATATGGCTACACCTTC	.	TRBV15	TRBJ1-2	many
CASSSNRGSGSYNEQFF	TGCGCCAGCAGCTCGAACAGGGGCAGCGGCTCCTACAATGAGCAGTTCTTC	TRBD1	TRBV5-1	TRBJ2-1	many
CASRDPGNYEAFF	TGTGCCAGCAGGGACCCCGGGAACTATGAAGCTTTCTTT	.	TRBV2	TRBJ1-1	few
CASSVSGRLNNEQFF	TGTGCCAGCAGCGTTAGCGGGAGGCTGAACAATGAGCAGTTCTTC	TRBD2	TRBV9	TRBJ2-1	many
CASSEFGLETQYF	TGTGCCAGCAGTGAATTCGGTCTGGAGACCCAGTACTTC	.	TRBV25-1	TRBJ2-5	few
CASSQEISGVGMNTEAFF	TGTGCCAGCAGCCAAGAAATCTCAGGGGTTGGCATGAACACTGAAGCTTTCTTT	.	TRBV4-2	TRBJ1-1	.
CASSLAPGMNTEAFF	TGTGCCAGCAGTTTAGCGCCGGGGATGAACACTGAAGCTTTCTTT	.	TRBV12-3/TRBV12-4	TRBJ1-1	.
CASSQDIGGISTDTQYF	TGTGCCAGCAGCCAAGATATCGGCGGAATTAGCACAGATACGCAGTATTTT	.	TRBV3-1	TRBJ2-3	few
CATSRDWTGTQPQHF	TGTGCCACCAGCAGAGATTGGACAGGTACGCAGCCCCAGCATTTT	TRBD1	TRBV15	TRBJ1-5	.
CASSLVGQGGSGELFF	TGTGCCAGCAGCTTAGTGGGACAGGGTGGATCCGGGGAGCTGTTTTTT	TRBD1	TRBV7-8	TRBJ2-2	many
CASSYRTSFNEQFF	TGTGCCAGCAGTTACCGGACTAGCTTCAATGAGCAGTTCTTC	TRBD2	TRBV6-5	TRBJ2-1	.
CSARHFQETQYF	TGCAGTGCTAGACACTTCCAAGAGACCCAGTACTTC	.	TRBV20-1	TRBJ2-5	.